The 30 T cell receptor beta chains below were found in one sample sequenced in a study of persistence of HIV-infected CD4 T cells. Which antigens these TCRs recognize remains unknown. An overlapping HIV-1 Gag peptide pool stimulated these cells at 0.95 to 1 ug/peptide/mL. Memory cells lacking CD40L and CD69 with high CD45RO were sorted. The libraries were made with immunoSEQ version 4 in survey mode. The method was immunoSEQ multiplex PCR; TCRdb's version includes in-frame clones alone and lacks a portion of them. The sample includes about 41,000 clones, 75% to 85% of them seen just once. Sequenced material: CD4+ T cells sorted from PBMCs after roughly 18-hour stimulation, taken from a patient who received antiretroviral therapy. The receptors come from an adult man with HIV who was CMV-seropositive.

This clone was detected only once. The chain has TRBV18 and TRBJ1-1; 7 bases line up with TRBD1. The CDR3 is made up of 13 amino acids. J lost 5 bases, V lost 8 bases, and 8 bases had no gene match. Per the germline V gene, CDR1 is KGHSH and CDR2 is LQKENI. CDR3 region: CASLRDSFTEAFF. The CDR3, as DNA: TGTGCCAGCCTTCGGGACAGCTTTACTGAAGCTTTCTTT.

This sequence joins TRBV6-5 and TRBJ1-3; D unresolved. Per germline, CDR1 MNHEY and CDR2 SVGAGI. CDR3 length equals 15 residues. Trimming removed 8 bases at V and 0 bases at J, with 14 bases between. CDR3 nucleotide sequence: TGTGCCAGCGTTAGGCGGCCTAACTCTGGAAACACCATATATTTT. Protein product: CASVRRPNSGNTIYF.

This chain uses TRBV18 with TRBJ1-5; D gene unclear. V gave up 4 bases and J gave up 0 bases, with 7 bases separating them. The germline CDR1 and CDR2 sequences are KGHSH and LQKENI. The length of the CDR3 is 14 residues. For the CDR3, the DNA is TGTGCCAGCTCACTCGCTGATAGCAATCAGCCCCAGCATTTT. It codes for CASSLADSNQPQHF.

This clone has a handful of counts. This sequence joins TRBV27 and TRBJ1-5; weak D call: TRBD1 (5 bases). CDR1 is MNHEY and CDR2 is SMNVEV in the germline V gene (reference sequence). Trimming pared 5 bases from V and 7 bases from J, leaving 21 bases between. The CDR3 sequence is 16 residues long. DNA for the CDR3: TGTGCCAGCAGTCCGCGGACGGGGTACGGGGGGCAGCCCCAGCATTTT. Translated: CASSPRTGYGGQPQHF.

CDR3 in DNA: TGTGCCAGCTCACCACGGCGGGGACAAGGCCTTCAAGAGACCCAGTACTTC. As protein: CASSPRRGQGLQETQYF. The chain carries TRBV18 and TRBJ2-5, with D possibly called TRBD1 or TRBD2 (6 bases each). The CDR3 consists of 17 residues. V was clipped by 1 base and J by 2 bases, with 17 bases between them. Germline lookup yields CDR1 KGHSH and CDR2 LQKENI.

This clone was detected only once. This chain links TRBV10-2 with TRBJ1-4; D not certain. The ends were cut back, 3 bases at V and 8 bases at J, with 7 bases in the middle. Germline V gives CDR1 WSHSY, CDR2 SAAADI. CDR3 length: 12 amino acids. The CDR3 here is CASSDKGEKLFF. The CDR3 nucleotides read TGCGCCAGCAGTGATAAGGGAGAAAAACTGTTTTTT.

V is TRBV19 and J is TRBJ1-3, with TRBD1 identical over 10 bases. The J segment lost 4 bases and the V segment lost 4 bases, leaving 13 bases of the junction unmatched. Germline V gene sequence: CDR1 LNHDA, CDR2 SQIVND (reference sequence). The CDR3 spans 18 residues. As DNA, the CDR3 is TGTGCCAGTAGTACCCCCCCCGCCGGACAGGGGGGAGGAAACACCATATATTTT. Its translation is CASSTPPAGQGGGNTIYF.

The CDR3: CASSLSRGYEQYF. The DNA of the CDR3 is TGTGCCAGCAGTTTGAGCAGGGGCTACGAGCAGTACTTC. V gene TRBV27 combines with J gene TRBJ2-7, with TRBD1 as a possible D gene (6 bases). Trimming cost V 3 bases and J 3 bases, with 9 bases left between them. From germline, CDR1 is MNHEY and CDR2 SMNVEV (reference sequence). The CDR3 totals 13 residues.

V gene TRBV3-1 (or the pseudogene TRBV3-2) combines with J gene TRBJ1-1; a possible D gene is TRBD1 (6 bases). The CDR3 is 16 amino acids. V gave up 1 base and J gave up 4 bases, with 16 bases separating them. CDR1 LGHDT and CDR2 YNNKEL come from the germline V gene (reference sequence). The CDR3 region has the DNA TGTGCCAGCAGCCAAGGCCCCCACAGGGAGGGCACTGAAGCTTTCTTT. Protein sequence: CASSQGPHREGTEAFF.

V usage is TRBV19 and J usage is TRBJ1-5; D is possibly TRBD1 (6 bases). V was trimmed by 2 bases and J by 1 base, leaving 18 bases between them. This CDR3 has 18 amino acids. CDR1 and CDR2 from the germline V gene are LNHDA and SQIVND (reference sequence). Here the CDR3 DNA reads TGTGCCAGTAGTATACGCCAGGGGAAAGCTAAAAGCAATCAGCCCCAGCATTTT. Protein: CASSIRQGKAKSNQPQHF.

This sequence joins TRBV7-9 and TRBJ2-7, with 8 nucleotides matching TRBD1. Looked up from germline, CDR1 is SEHNR and CDR2 is FQNEAQ (reference sequence). Trimming removed 5 bases from V and 2 bases from J; junction bases left unmatched: 5. The CDR3 is 14 amino acids. The CDR3 coding sequence is TGTGCCAGCAGCCAACGGACAGGGCCCTACGAGCAGTACTTC. This gives the protein CASSQRTGPYEQYF.

This chain connects TRBV7-2 to TRBJ2-1; D is unclear. The CDR3 length is 13 residues. V was trimmed by 0 bases and J by 10 bases, leaving 10 bases between them. Germline lookup yields CDR1 SGHTA and CDR2 FQGNSA. Here the CDR3 reads CASSLAAEWEQFF. Written as DNA, the CDR3 is TGTGCCAGCAGCTTAGCGGCAGAGTGGGAGCAGTTCTTC.

The chain uses TRBV5-6 and TRBJ1-4; 8 bases match TRBD1. V dropped 6 bases and J dropped 7; count of bases not matched to a gene: 5. The CDR3 runs to 13 residues. From germline, CDR1 is SGHDT and CDR2 YYEEEE. Here the CDR3 reads CASIDRGSEKLFF. In nucleotides, the CDR3 is TGTGCCAGCATAGACAGGGGAAGTGAAAAACTGTTTTTT.

This clone was counted once. The CDR3 bases are TGTGCCAGCAGTGGAAATTACGGTGGGCGAGCCAACTATGGCTACACCTTC. It codes for CASSGNYGGRANYGYTF. The V and J genes are TRBV25-1 and TRBJ1-2; D gene ambiguous. CDR1 MGHDK and CDR2 SYGVNS come from the germline V gene. The V end was cut by 4 bases, the J end by 2 bases, with 20 bases between. The CDR3 length is 17 residues.

The rearrangement links TRBV2 to TRBJ1-5; 10 bases match TRBD1. The V segment lost 4 bases and the J segment 8 bases; nucleotides outside the gene matches: 8. CDR3 length equals 15 residues. The germline V gene has CDR1 SNHLY and CDR2 FYNNEI. The CDR3 reads CASSVGGQGRKPQHF. CDR3 nucleotide sequence: TGTGCCAGCAGTGTCGGGGGACAGGGGAGGAAGCCCCAGCATTTT.

This sequence joins TRBV30 and TRBJ2-3; D is unclear. Germline CDR1 and CDR2: GTSNPN and SVGIG (reference sequence). This CDR3 is 11 amino acids long. V shed 0 bases and J shed 5 bases, with 3 bases lying between them. CDR3 sequence reads: CAWSVQDTQYF. In DNA form, the CDR3 reads TGTGCCTGGAGTGTACAAGATACGCAGTATTTT.

J is TRBJ2-7 and V is TRBV7-2; TRBD1 agrees at 7 bases. The length of the CDR3 is 14 residues. CDR1 is SGHTA, CDR2 FQGNSA, per germline. V dropped 5 bases and J dropped 6; count of bases not matched to a gene: 10. The chain's CDR3 is CASSPGQSSGEQYF. DNA of the CDR3: TGTGCCAGCAGCCCGGGACAGTCCTCCGGCGAGCAGTACTTC.

The chain joins TRBV4-1 to TRBJ2-7, with 7 nucleotides matching TRBD1. CDR1 is MGHRA, CDR2 YSYEKL, per germline. This CDR3 is built from 13 residues. V trimming: 2 bases; J trimming: 9 bases; junction bases outside the gene matches: 7. The CDR3 DNA reads as TGCGCCAGCAGCCAAACCGACAGGGTCGGGCAGTACTTC. It encodes CASSQTDRVGQYF.

The chain joins TRBV29-1 to TRBJ2-5; no clear D. The V and J ends lost 4 bases and 4 bases respectively, with 7 bases between them. The CDR3 consists of 11 residues. The germline V gene encodes CDR1 SQVTM and CDR2 ANQGSEA. CDR3 in amino acids: CSVGHSETQYF. The CDR3 nucleotides are TGCAGCGTTGGACATTCAGAGACCCAGTACTTC.

V and J are TRBV10-1 and TRBJ1-6, with TRBD1 matching 7 bases. The junction had 9 bases not matched to a gene; V was cut back by 6 bases and J by 7 bases. CDR1 WNHNN and CDR2 SYGVQD come from the germline V gene (reference sequence). The CDR3 covers 15 residues. The CDR3 region has the DNA TGCGCCAGCAGCAGGGGGAGCCTAGGGAATTCACCCCTCCACTTT. This sequence encodes CASSRGSLGNSPLHF.

This clone was picked up a small number of times. The CDR3 spells CASSGTEETQYF. The CDR3 region has the DNA TGCGCCAGCAGCGGGACAGAAGAGACCCAGTACTTC. The chain recombines TRBV10-1 with TRBJ2-5; 7 positions match TRBD1. V gave up 6 bases and J gave up 3 bases; unmatched junction bases: 1. CDR1 and CDR2 from the germline V gene are WNHNN and SYGVQD (reference sequence). The CDR3 is made up of 12 amino acids.

The V and J genes are TRBV15 and TRBJ1-6; no reliable D call. The CDR3 contains 14 residues. V lost 2 bases and J lost 7, with 9 bases in between. Germline CDR1 and CDR2: LNHNV and YYDKDF (reference sequence). The CDR3 is CATSRMAVNSPLHF. The CDR3 coding sequence is TGTGCCACCAGCAGAATGGCCGTCAATTCACCCCTCCACTTT.

The gene calls are TRBV6-5 and TRBJ1-4, with TRBD1 matching 9 bases. From germline, CDR1 is MNHEY and CDR2 SVGAGI. This CDR3 is 15 amino acids long. V was pared by 2 bases and J by 5 bases, with 3 bases of the junction left unmatched. CDR3 in amino acids: CASSYRGQGNEKLFF. The CDR3 nucleotides read TGTGCCAGCAGTTACCGGGGACAGGGAAATGAAAAACTGTTTTTT.

V is TRBV5-4 and J is TRBJ1-6; unclear D gene. This CDR3 contains 13 residues. Between the trimmed V and J ends, which lost 2 bases and 7 bases, there was a span of 7 bases. The germline gives CDR1 SGHNT, CDR2 YYREEE (reference sequence). CDR3 residues: CASSFTENSPLHF. The CDR3 nucleotides read TGTGCCAGCAGCTTTACAGAGAATTCACCCCTCCACTTT.

The chain uses TRBV7-2 and TRBJ1-1; 10 positions match TRBD1. The CDR3 totals 17 residues. Germline CDR1 SGHTA, CDR2 FQGNSA. V lost 2 bases and J lost 5; bases outside the gene matches: 11. CDR3 protein: CASSLRGQGFLGTEAFF. Here the CDR3 DNA reads TGTGCCAGCAGCTTACGGGGACAGGGGTTTCTAGGGACTGAAGCTTTCTTT.

This clone was observed a few times. V and J are TRBV27 and TRBJ1-1; 8 bases are a match to TRBD1. The CDR3 is made up of 19 amino acids. J gave up 4 bases and V 2 bases, and 18 bases lay outside the gene matches. Per germline, CDR1 MNHEY and CDR2 SMNVEV (reference sequence). CDR3 coding DNA: TGTGCCAGCAGTTTAAGGAGGAGCGGACAGGGCAGAGGGACCACTGAAGCTTTCTTT. It specifies CASSLRRSGQGRGTTEAFF.

This clone was seen just once. The chain employs TRBV18 and TRBJ1-2; D gene uncertain. Germline CDR1 and CDR2: KGHSH and LQKENI. The CDR3 consists of 12 residues. V was shortened by 3 bases and J by 5 bases, with 7 bases between the two germline ends. The CDR3 is CASSPEEYGYTF. The CDR3 DNA reads as TGTGCCAGCTCACCCGAAGAGTATGGCTACACCTTC.

The chain has TRBV5-1 and TRBJ1-6, with D perhaps matching TRBD1 (6 bases). V lost 4 bases, J lost 7 bases, and 12 bases lay in between. CDR1 and CDR2 (germline): SGHRS, YFSETQ. The CDR3 length is 14 residues. The DNA of the CDR3 is TGCGCCAGCAGCCTAGGACAGACGAATTCACCCCTCCACTTT. Residues: CASSLGQTNSPLHF.

The V gene is TRBV5-1, the J gene TRBJ1-2; no definite D call. CDR1 and CDR2 from the germline V gene are SGHRS and YFSETQ. This CDR3 is built from 14 residues. Between the trimmed V and J ends, which lost 3 bases and 8 bases, there was a span of 17 bases. As DNA, the CDR3 is TGCGCCAGCAGCTCGGGATTAGGGCGTGGAGGCTACACCTTC. Its protein product is CASSSGLGRGGYTF.

This sequence joins TRBV15 and TRBJ1-1; 7 bases agree with TRBD1. Germline V gene lookup returns CDR1 LNHNV and CDR2 YYDKDF (reference sequence). V lost 8 bases to trimming and J lost 10 bases; unmatched junction nucleotides: 13. CDR3 length: 13 amino acids. The CDR3 protein is CATGGPTGSVAFF. The CDR3 DNA reads TGTGCCACCGGAGGTCCGACAGGGTCGGTAGCTTTCTTT.